Described below is a single TCR beta chain sequence and its context. Its antigen is not identified. Separate from the approximately 600-subject first cohort was the roughly 120-subject validation cohort, to which the donors belonged. Germline V gene data show CDR1 as MDHEN and CDR2 as SYDVKM. Trimming shortened V by 5 bases and J by 1 base, and 8 bases separated the two germline ends. The CDR3 has 14 residues. This entry belongs to a study of cytomegalovirus exposure and HLA in healthy donors. Study-wide results and limits: Many donors carried some public TCRs, although rarity characterized most TCR sequences. Approximately 160 TCR beta chains were listed as cytomegalovirus-associated. The tendency of first-cohort TCR clusters to co-occur in the 120 or so validation repertoires was identified by a subsequent analysis.

Sequencing was performed with immunoSEQ multiplex PCR; in TCRdb, only in-frame clones are kept and a portion is missing. The table records tens of thousands of clones, approximately 96% of them present only once. This TCR was sampled from a man younger than 35 in good health and CMV-seronegative. J is TRBJ2-2 and V is TRBV28; D not resolved. Sequenced input: PBMCs. The CDR3 nucleotides read TGTGCCAGCAGTAGACACCTGAACACCGGGGAGCTGTTTTTT. This sequence encodes CASSRHLNTGELFF.